Listed below are T cell receptor beta chains from one sample, sequenced in a study of Ad26.COV2.S vaccination and SARS-CoV-2 variants. Using immunoSEQ multiplex PCR, the repertoire was profiled, and TCRdb retains in-frame clones only, with some absent. Of under 150,000 clones in the sample, 80% to 90% are singletons; the top ten hold approximately 5%. Sequencing was performed on peripheral blood, taken after recovery from COVID-19. Receptor source: a human donor who had recovered from COVID-19. Both conserved end residues are part of each CDR3. The D gene is left open where the match is weak. A row's size may be missing; if present it is once, few, many or a size class.

NA TRBJ1-1 NA TRBV7-8 CASSLPGGQTMNTEAFF TGTGCCAGCAGCTTACCGGGGGGGCAGACTATGAACACTGAAGCTTTCTTT
NA TRBJ1-4 NA TRBV6-5 CASSPRKAANEKLFF TGTGCCAGCAGCCCGCGGAAGGCAGCTAATGAAAAACTGTTTTTT
NA TRBJ2-7 NA TRBV28 CASSLKGNYEQYF TGTGCCAGCAGTTTGAAGGGAAACTACGAGCAGTACTTC
NA TRBJ1-3 many TRBV5-1 CASSPTAYSGNTIYF TGCGCCAGCAGCCCGACAGCGTACTCTGGAAACACCATATATTTT
NA TRBJ2-7 once TRBV9 CASSVKGDLTYEQYF TGTGCCAGCAGCGTAAAGGGCGACCTAACCTACGAGCAGTACTTC
NA TRBJ2-1 NA TRBV2 CASSVKYEQFF TGTGCCAGCAGTGTAAAATATGAGCAGTTCTTC
NA TRBJ1-1 NA TRBV28 CASTWGLKAFF TGTGCCAGCACCTGGGGGTTAAAGGCTTTCTTT
NA TRBJ1-2 NA TRBV4-1 CASSQVGGSDYGYTF TGCGCCAGCAGCCAAGTTGGGGGATCGGACTATGGCTACACCTTC
NA TRBJ2-7 NA TRBV7-9 CASSSGAYEQYF TGTGCCAGCAGCTCGGGGGCCTACGAGCAGTACTTC
NA TRBJ2-3 few TRBV3-1/TRBV3-2 CASSQSKRGTDTQYF TGTGCCAGCAGCCAGAGTAAGCGGGGCACAGATACGCAGTATTTT
TRBD1 TRBJ2-7 NA TRBV6-5 CASSSIQGVVYEQYF TGTGCCAGCAGTTCCATACAGGGGGTGGTCTACGAGCAGTACTTC
TRBD2 TRBJ2-5 NA TRBV15 CATKTSGGVETQYF TGTGCCACCAAGACTAGCGGGGGTGTGGAGACCCAGTACTTC
NA TRBJ1-1 NA TRBV4-3 CASSQDPLGVTEAFF TGCGCCAGCAGCCAAGATCCCCTGGGGGTCACTGAAGCTTTCTTT
NA TRBJ1-1 NA TRBV19 CASSIDPSTEAFF TGTGCCAGTAGTATAGATCCTTCCACTGAAGCTTTCTTT
TRBD1 TRBJ1-3 NA TRBV7-8 CASSLKGAATGNTIYF TGTGCCAGCAGCTTAAAGGGGGCAGCTACTGGAAACACCATATATTTT
NA TRBJ1-5 NA TRBV4-3 CASSQDTTGNQPQHF TGCGCCAGCAGCCAAGATACCACGGGCAATCAGCCCCAGCATTTT
NA TRBJ2-2 NA TRBV19 CASSIGTTNTGELFF TGTGCCAGTAGTATAGGTACTACGAACACCGGGGAGCTGTTTTTT
NA TRBJ2-6 NA TRBV19 CASTDGNNLLSGANVLTF TGTGCCAGTACGGACGGGAACAATCTCCTCTCTGGGGCCAACGTCCTGACTTTC
NA TRBJ2-1 NA TRBV6-5 CASSYGEYNEQFF TGTGCCAGCAGTTACGGGGAGTACAATGAGCAGTTCTTC
NA TRBJ2-7 NA TRBV6-2/TRBV6-3 CASSLPPFYEQYF TGTGCCAGCAGTCTGCCGCCGTTCTACGAGCAGTACTTC
TRBD1 TRBJ2-1 NA TRBV7-2 CASSETGVITNEQFF TGTGCCAGCAGCGAGACAGGGGTCATAACGAATGAGCAGTTCTTC
NA TRBJ1-1 NA TRBV3-1/TRBV3-2 CASSHDVQGNTEAFF TGTGCCAGCAGCCATGACGTTCAGGGGAACACTGAAGCTTTCTTT
NA TRBJ2-1 NA TRBV11-3 CASSSRAKANEQFF TGTGCCAGCAGCTCCCGGGCCAAAGCTAATGAGCAGTTCTTC
NA TRBJ2-5 NA TRBV10-3 CAISESLMCGIQGTQYF TGTGCCATCAGTGAGTCTTTGATGTGTGGGATACAAGGGACCCAGTACTTC
TRBD2 TRBJ2-1 NA TRBV5-1 CASSLVGDYQFF TGCGCCAGCAGCTTGGTGGGGGACTACCAGTTCTTC
NA TRBJ2-6 NA TRBV7-9 CASSFSDNNVLTF TGTGCCAGCAGCTTCAGTGACAACAACGTCCTGACTTTC
TRBD1 TRBJ1-2 few TRBV4-1 CASSHQSGTGNYGYTF TGCGCCAGCAGCCATCAATCCGGGACAGGGAACTATGGCTACACCTTC
NA TRBJ2-1 NA TRBV7-9 CASSLGAAYNEQFF TGTGCCAGCAGCCTAGGGGCCGCGTACAATGAGCAGTTCTTC
TRBD1 TRBJ1-1 once TRBV19 CASSIGFGQVNTEAFF TGTGCCAGTAGTATCGGATTCGGACAGGTGAACACTGAAGCTTTCTTT
TRBD1 TRBJ2-3 NA TRBV30 CAWSRGTGGENTQYF TGTGCCTGGAGCCGCGGGACAGGGGGCGAGAATACGCAGTATTTT
NA TRBJ1-2 NA TRBV21-1 CASRNLDGYTF TGTGCCAGCAGGAATTTGGATGGCTACACCTTC
TRBD1 TRBJ2-7 NA TRBV6-1 CASSEGDRGLPIYEQYF TGTGCCAGCAGTGAAGGAGACAGGGGGCTCCCCATCTACGAGCAGTACTTC
NA TRBJ2-1 NA TRBV6-6 CASSYSAGRGVNEQFF TGTGCCAGCAGTTACTCGGCGGGGCGCGGGGTCAATGAGCAGTTCTTC
TRBD1 TRBJ2-1 NA TRBV18 CASSPPGTGAYNEQFF TGTGCCAGCTCACCCCCCGGGACAGGGGCCTACAATGAGCAGTTCTTC
TRBD1 TRBJ1-1 NA TRBV18 CASSFIQLGGGWEAFF TGTGCCAGCTCCTTCATCCAGTTAGGGGGCGGATGGGAAGCTTTCTTT
NA TRBJ2-2 NA TRBV4-1 CAVSQNYLTDPNTGELFF TGCGCCGTTTCCCAAAATTACCTGACGGACCCGAACACCGGGGAGCTGTTTTTT
TRBD1 TRBJ2-5 NA TRBV5-1 CASSGTVSGETQYF TGCGCCAGCAGCGGGACAGTCTCTGGTGAGACCCAGTACTTC
TRBD1 TRBJ1-1 once TRBV29-1 CSTRQGGWNTEAFF TGCAGCACCCGACAGGGTGGTTGGAACACTGAAGCTTTCTTT
NA TRBJ1-1 NA TRBV7-2 CASSPGRRVNTEAFF TGTGCCAGCAGCCCCGGACGTCGGGTGAACACTGAAGCTTTCTTT
TRBD1 TRBJ2-1 NA TRBV30 CAWTRQGIGDEQFF TGTGCCTGGACCAGACAGGGTATCGGGGATGAGCAGTTCTTC
TRBD1 TRBJ1-1 NA TRBV18 CASSWDRVNTEAFF TGTGCCAGCTCATGGGACAGGGTGAACACTGAAGCTTTCTTT
NA TRBJ1-3 NA TRBV12-3/TRBV12-4 CASSSSIGDTIYF TGTGCCAGCAGTTCATCTATAGGAGACACCATATATTTT
NA TRBJ2-7 once TRBV7-8 CASSPGRQIDEQYF TGTGCCAGCAGCCCAGGCCGGCAGATTGACGAGCAGTACTTC
NA TRBJ2-7 NA TRBV6-5 CASTLGQLLWYF TGTGCCAGCACCCTGGGGCAGCTACTCTGGTACTTC
NA TRBJ1-3 NA TRBV7-8 CASSLGTPRSGNTIYF TGTGCCAGCAGCTTAGGTACGCCCCGCTCTGGAAACACCATATATTTT
NA TRBJ1-3 NA TRBV4-3 CASSQDRAGISGNTIYF TGCGCCAGCAGCCAAGATCGGGCGGGAATCTCTGGAAACACCATATATTTT